A single T cell receptor beta chain is shown here with its context. The clone's antigen remains unknown. The CDR3 does not close with the conserved phenylalanine or tryptophan, likely indicating a read error. The limits of the CDR3 on the DNA are not certain, so only TCRdb's listed CDR3 is given. The data originate from a study of tumor-infiltrating lymphocytes in primary liver carcinoma (dated by TCRdb to about 2017). As for the study more broadly: The five patients, three men and two women aged 30 to 69 years, had hepatocellular carcinoma (four) or combined HCC and intrahepatic cholangiocarcinoma (one). Repertoires from technical replicates were highly reproducible, with mean shared-clone rates approximately 0.9 and correlation coefficients above 0.98. To link TCRbeta repertoire diversity to the local molecular phenotype, the 20 to 30 tumor region samples were profiled with Agilent mRNA microarrays. TCRbeta repertoire sequencing covered 35 specimens from 5 patients: 25 tumor regions, 5 adjacent noncancerous liver tissues and 5 peripheral blood samples. Each sample produced about 3.5 to 7.5 million productive TCRbeta reads, and read depth showed no significant difference between tissue types. Tumors of the five patients were stage T1-T3 N0M0 with maximum diameters of about 4.2 to 11 cm. The study combined TCRbeta repertoire sequencing, expression microarrays and whole-exome sequencing across five regions of each liver tumor, with adjacent normal tissue and blood. Broader findings and caveats from the paper: With just four to six patients in the study, the authors point out that the findings should be validated in a larger study. Since the samples were bulk and unsorted, there was no way to compare CD4+ and CD8+ T cell repertoires. Only the TCR beta chain was sequenced, so true repertoire diversity is likely underestimated because unpaired alpha chains were not captured. A significantly larger repertoire fraction was made up by the top 250 clones in tumors than in blood (p = 0.039). Pairs of tumor regions showed greater repertoire overlap (mean 36%) than tumor-adjacent pairs (roughly 17%) or tumor-blood pairs (roughly 14%), which is consistent with antigen-driven expansion. Only about 7.5-25% of top clones were found in all five regions of a tumor, suggesting spatial heterogeneity of tumor-infiltrating T cells.

Using a constant-region primer and ProtoScript II reverse transcriptase, TCRbeta-specific cDNA was reverse-transcribed from 500 to 650 ng total RNA. Construction of the TCRbeta libraries relied on three nested rounds of multiplex PCR, following a slightly modified ARM-PCR procedure. Each of the first two PCR rounds ran for 9 to 10 cycles using multiplex TRBV1-TRBV30 forward primers together with a Cbeta reverse primer. A final 25-cycle PCR with Deep VentR polymerase added sample barcodes and Illumina adapters. Before sequencing, amplicons of 200-500 bp were purified from gel using a QIAquick gel extraction kit. An Illumina HiSeq 2500 was used to sequence the TCRbeta amplicons with 250-bp paired-end reads. The study's processing was this. Trimmomatic v0.33 was used to quality-trim the reads, and FLASH v1.2.11 was used to merge paired reads so that full CDR3 sequences could be recovered. V, D and J germline segments were assigned to the rearranged TCRbeta sequences by MiGEC v1.2.1b. Clonotype statistics and Shannon-Wiener diversity indices were calculated with VDJtools v1.0.0. To cut down on sampling bias, every analysis after diversity analysis relied on just the 250 most abundant clonotypes from each sample. TCRdb trimmed public reads at Q25 via fastp, called clones via MiXCR and kept in-frame beta chains. When rows share a CDR3 protein, they turn into one entry using the most common DNA and genes. None of the V and J calls come from the authors' own analysis; TCRdb made them. Counted in this sample were tens of thousands of distinct CDR3 sequences; around 70% of them appeared once. Roughly a fifth of the sample goes to the ten largest clones.

Based on the germline V gene, the CDR1 and CDR2 sequences are MNHEY and SVGAGI. Both ends counted, the CDR3 spans 12 residues. Without any cell sorting, total RNA and DNA were extracted together from around 18-30 mg of bulk tissue using the AllPrep DNA/RNA mini kit. Surgical resection was performed in China between November 2015 and early 2016 on about 5 patients with histopathologically diagnosed primary liver carcinoma. At the time of sampling, the patients had chronic HBV infection and had not received any treatment. Each tumor was sampled at five spatially separated regions: the tumor centre plus the superior, inferior, left-lateral and right-lateral poles. According to histology, viable tumor cells made up more than 90% of every tumor sample. Each fresh piece of tumor and adjacent tissue was cut in two, with one half stored in RNAlater at -80 degrees C and the other half sent for histology.

The rearranged chain carries TRBV6-5 and TRBJ2-7; the table assigns TRBD1, which was not confirmed against the DNA. This receptor was taken from a man aged 35-49 years with primary liver carcinoma and hepatitis B virus infection. Sequencing was done on a sample of liver tumor tissue from sampling region 1. This specimen's cell subset or site label, per the study, means: tumor region T1, superior pole. The CDR3: CASSQGPGERYS.